The T cell receptor beta chain under discussion was sequenced for a study of T cell responses to AZD1222 COVID-19 vaccine. The CDR3 length is 16 residues. Looked up from germline, CDR1 is SGHVS and CDR2 is FQNEAQ. The V segment lost 3 bases and the J segment 5 bases; nucleotides outside the gene matches: 10. General observations from the study: At 160-218 and 743-854, vaccine-associated CD4 TCRs were dominant, and they spanned spike.

Data came from immunoSEQ multiplex PCR; TCRdb stores just in-frame clones and leaves some out. Here the sample spans about 55,000 clones, around 80% being singletons. In regard to this clone: Its antigen is not identified.

This receptor was identified in an adult who received the AZD1222 COVID-19 vaccine. The material sequenced was peripheral blood, taken 28 days after the second AZD1222 dose. The chain is built from TRBV7-8 and TRBJ1-1; 9 nucleotides align to TRBD1. For the CDR3, the DNA is TGTGCCAGCAGCTTCACAGGGGGCCCTTCGTTAACTGAAGCTTTCTTT. It yields the protein CASSFTGGPSLTEAFF. Variable domain in full (rest from reference TRBV7-8 and TRBJ1-1): GAGVSQSPRYKVAKRGQDVALRCDPISGHVSLFWYQQALGQGPEFLTYFQNEAQLDKSGLPSDRFFAERPEGSVSTLKIQRTQQEDSAVYLCASSFTGGPSLTEAFFGQGTRLTVV.